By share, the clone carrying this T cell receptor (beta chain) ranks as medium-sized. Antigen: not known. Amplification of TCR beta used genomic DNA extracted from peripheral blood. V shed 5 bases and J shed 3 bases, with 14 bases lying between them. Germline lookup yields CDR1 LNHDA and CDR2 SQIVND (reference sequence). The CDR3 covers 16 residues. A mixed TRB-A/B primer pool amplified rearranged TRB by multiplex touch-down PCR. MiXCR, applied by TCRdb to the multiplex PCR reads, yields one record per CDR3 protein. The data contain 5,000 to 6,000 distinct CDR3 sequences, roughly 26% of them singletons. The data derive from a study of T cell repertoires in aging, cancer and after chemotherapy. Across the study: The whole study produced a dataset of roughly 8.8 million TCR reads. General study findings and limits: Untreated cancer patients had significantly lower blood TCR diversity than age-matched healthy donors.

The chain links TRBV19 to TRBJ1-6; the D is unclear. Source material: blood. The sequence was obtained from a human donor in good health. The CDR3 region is CASSGGRNLYNSPLHF. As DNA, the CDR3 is TGTGCCAGTAGTGGTGGGCGGAACCTCTATAATTCACCCCTCCACTTT.